The rows below give T cell receptor beta chains drawn from one sample of a study of STAT5B mutations in CD4+ large granular lymphocyte leukemia. Profiling relied on immunoSEQ multiplex PCR, and the TCRdb table lists in-frame clones only, not all of them. The sample consists of some 38,000 clones, 70% to 80% of them appearing once. The sample comprised CD4+ T cells from blood buffy coats. Source of these receptors: a human donor in good health. Each CDR3 is given with its conserved first and last residue.

>TRBJ2-3|TRBV6-1
CASSEAPSPKDTQYF
>TRBJ2-7|TRBV18
CASSRDSLSYEQYF
>TRBJ2-5|TRBV6-1
CASNLAGTSVETQYF
>TRBJ1-1|TRBV29-1
CSVGQGYAEAFF
>TRBJ2-7|TRBV5-4
CASSLGSDRGHEQYF
>TRBJ2-1|TRBV6-5
CASSYDYNEQFF
>TRBJ1-1|TRBV7-9
CASSLAVEGPTEAFF
>TRBJ2-7|TRBV7-9
CASTIGGGYEQYF
>TRBJ2-2|TRBV5-1
CASRLFSAGTGELFF
>TRBJ2-2|TRBV2
CASRTSGNTGELFF
>TRBJ2-3|TRBV4-1
CASSQGPGVGTDTQYF
>TRBJ2-7|TRBV27
CASSFQGGHYEQYF